This TCR beta chain was identified in a study of blood T cell repertoires in COVID-19. Whole-study context: The study drew acute and convalescent COVID-19 samples from the United States, Italy and Spain. PBMCs, B-cell-depleted T cells, or T cells were the source of the cDNA or gDNA that made up the material.

This clone was recorded only once. Original handling: Researchers report that nucleated cell counts were estimated from reference gene primer amplification. Clones were sequenced by immunoSEQ multiplex PCR, and TCRdb holds only the in-frame ones, with some missing. The D gene and trimming were derived from the DNA, and the V and J assignments and clone size from that table. Of about 220,000 clones listed, approximately 88% are singletons. The CDR3 totals 15 residues. Germline V gives CDR1 SGHAT, CDR2 FQNNGV. Trimming removed 2 bases from V and 2 bases from J, with 12 bases in between. The sequenced sample consisted of PBMCs or T cells enriched from blood (not recorded which). The source of this sequence is a young woman with acute COVID-19. The chain couples TRBV11-2 to TRBJ1-2; TRBD1 might be the D (5 bases). DNA of the CDR3: TGTGCCAGCAGCTTATATCCAGGGATAAACTATGGCTACACCTTC. This sequence encodes CASSLYPGINYGYTF.